This section outlines one TCR beta chain sequence together with its context. Its antigen remains unidentified. This CDR3 has 14 amino acids. From germline, CDR1 is SEHNR and CDR2 FQNEAQ (reference sequence). Trimming took 1 base from V and 4 from J, leaving 10 bases between them. With template switching, a universal primer site was added, and the cDNA carried unique molecular identifiers. In TCRdb, the 5' RACE reads were re-called with MiXCR into one record per CDR3 protein. The table has hundreds of thousands of distinct CDR3 sequences, 9% to 15% seen once. These data come from a study of identical twins. Findings and caveats of the study: With abundant cord blood beta clonotypes, insertions were fewer; memory repertoires showed no such pattern.

The same sample was also used in a study of yellow fever vaccine responses in identical twins.

This clonotype originated in a woman between 18 and 30 years old in good health. The sample comprised PBMCs. The chain carries TRBV7-9 and TRBJ1-2, with no clear D. The DNA for the CDR3 is TGTGCCAGCAGCTTAGATCGGCTGTCCTATGGCTACACCTTC. Translated: CASSLDRLSYGYTF.